A selection of T cell receptor beta chains follows, all from one sample in a study of cytotoxic CD8 clonotypes in ibrutinib-treated CLL. Clones were sequenced by immunoSEQ multiplex PCR, and TCRdb holds only the in-frame ones, with some missing. The repertoire holds roughly 190,000 clones, over 60% seen once, with under 15% in the top ten. Specimen: PBMCs, collected after 24 months of ibrutinib treatment. The origin of the receptors is a human donor with chronic lymphocytic leukemia. Each CDR3 is given with its conserved first and last residue. The order of the fields is J gene, V gene, clone size, D gene, CDR3 protein, CDR3 DNA. A D gene is named only where the DNA matches it firmly. Some rows have no size entry. The others give once, few or many, or a class for an expanded clone.

>TRBJ1-2|TRBV6-1|few|NA
CASSEGDIPYYGYTF
TGTGCCAGCAGTGAAGGGGATATCCCATACTATGGCTACACCTTC
>TRBJ2-5|TRBV2|few|TRBD1
CASRDREETQYF
TGTGCCAGCAGGGACAGGGAAGAGACCCAGTACTTC
>TRBJ2-1|TRBV11-2|once|NA
CASGFYNEQFF
TGTGCCAGCGGATTCTACAATGAGCAGTTCTTC
>TRBJ1-2|TRBV7-2|NA|NA
CASSLDAVSYGYTF
TGTGCCAGCAGCTTAGACGCAGTCAGCTATGGCTACACCTTC
>TRBJ2-5|TRBV19|few|TRBD2
CASRSAGGPFGETQYF
TGTGCCAGCAGGTCAGCGGGAGGACCTTTCGGGGAGACCCAGTACTTC
>TRBJ2-2|TRBV10-2|NA|NA
CASSDSARTGELFF
TGCGCCAGCAGTGATTCCGCCAGAACCGGGGAGCTGTTTTTT
>TRBJ2-2|TRBV30|few|TRBD1
CAWTPGQTNTGELFF
TGTGCCTGGACACCGGGACAGACAAACACCGGGGAGCTGTTTTTT
>TRBJ2-3|TRBV6-1|NA|NA
CASSYFTDTQYF
TGTGCCAGCAGCTACTTCACAGATACGCAGTATTTT
>TRBJ2-3|TRBV27|NA|TRBD1
CASSKTGTGSTDTQYF
TGTGCCAGCAGTAAAACCGGGACAGGGTCTACAGATACGCAGTATTTT
>TRBJ1-2|TRBV5-1|NA|TRBD1
CASSFMAGGDGYTF
TGCGCCAGCAGCTTTATGGCAGGGGGCGATGGCTACACCTTC
>TRBJ2-4|TRBV19|NA|TRBD1
CASSGRDRVGKNIQYF
TGTGCCAGTAGTGGCCGGGACAGGGTAGGCAAAAACATTCAGTACTTC
>TRBJ1-4|TRBV4-1|NA|TRBD1
CASSQDMRQGVLNEKLFF
TGCGCCAGCAGCCAAGATATGCGACAGGGGGTTCTTAATGAAAAACTGTTTTTT
>TRBJ2-7|TRBV15|NA|NA
CATSREWPGKLYEQYF
TGTGCCACCAGCAGAGAGTGGCCAGGCAAACTATACGAGCAGTACTTC
>TRBJ1-2|TRBV6-5|NA|TRBD1
CASSSQTGRGYGYTF
TGTGCCAGCAGCTCCCAGACAGGGCGAGGCTATGGCTACACCTTC
>TRBJ2-7|TRBV6-5|NA|NA
CASSTRFSYEQYF
TGTGCCAGCAGTACTAGGTTCTCCTACGAGCAGTACTTC
>TRBJ1-1|TRBV30|NA|TRBD1
CAWRHTGVGRNTEAFF
TGTGCCTGGAGGCACACAGGGGTTGGAAGGAACACTGAAGCTTTCTTT
>TRBJ2-7|TRBV18|NA|NA
CASSRLGTPEEQYF
TGTGCCAGCTCACGTCTTGGAACTCCCGAGGAGCAGTACTTC
>TRBJ1-3|TRBV2|NA|NA
CASSEAPFSGNTIYF
TGTGCCAGCAGTGAAGCGCCGTTTTCTGGAAACACCATATATTTT
>TRBJ1-5|TRBV5-1|NA|TRBD1
CASSRGTGGLEPQHF
TGCGCCAGCAGCCGGGGGACAGGGGGCCTTGAGCCCCAGCATTTT
>TRBJ2-1|TRBV7-9|NA|NA
CASSPGGGRGNEQFF
TGTGCCAGCAGCCCCGGGGGCGGGAGAGGGAATGAGCAGTTCTTC
>TRBJ2-7|TRBV27|NA|TRBD2
CASSLSGLAGYYEQYF
TGTGCCAGCAGTTTATCGGGTCTAGCGGGATACTACGAGCAGTACTTC
>TRBJ2-3|TRBV4-1|once|NA
CASSLSRGSTDTQYF
TGCGCCAGCAGCTTAAGCAGGGGTAGCACAGATACGCAGTATTTT
>TRBJ1-1|TRBV27|NA|TRBD1
CASWDSMNTEAFF
TGTGCCAGCTGGGACAGTATGAACACTGAAGCTTTCTTT
>TRBJ2-7|TRBV28|NA|TRBD1
CASSGPGQGYEQYF
TGTGCCAGCAGCGGGCCGGGACAGGGTTACGAGCAGTACTTC
>TRBJ2-1|TRBV7-2|NA|NA
CASSVDSMIYNEQFF
TGTGCCAGCAGCGTGGACTCGATGATATACAATGAGCAGTTCTTC
>TRBJ2-7|TRBV19|NA|TRBD1
CASSPGTAFSYEQYF
TGTGCCAGTAGCCCAGGGACAGCCTTTTCCTACGAGCAGTACTTC
>TRBJ2-1|TRBV2|few|NA
CASSELGEKQFF
TGTGCCAGCAGTGAATTGGGAGAAAAGCAGTTCTTC
>TRBJ2-3|TRBV19|NA|TRBD1
CASSNPTGGGDTQYF
TGTGCCAGTAGTAACCCGACAGGGGGCGGAGATACGCAGTATTTT
>TRBJ1-2|TRBV19|NA|NA
CASRKPGLGGYTF
TGTGCCAGTAGAAAGCCAGGATTGGGTGGCTACACCTTC
>TRBJ1-4|TRBV6-1|few|NA
CASSRGWANEKLFF
TGTGCCAGCAGTCGAGGTTGGGCTAATGAAAAACTGTTTTTT
>TRBJ1-2|TRBV27|NA|NA
CASASGGYGYTF
TGTGCCAGCGCCTCGGGAGGCTATGGCTACACCTTC
>TRBJ2-1|TRBV7-3|NA|TRBD2
CASSPQGAGGYNEQFF
TGTGCCAGCAGCCCCCAAGGGGCGGGAGGGTACAATGAGCAGTTCTTC
>TRBJ1-2|TRBV13|NA|NA
CASSPRQARYGYTF
TGTGCCAGCAGCCCAAGACAGGCAAGATATGGCTACACCTTC
>TRBJ2-1|TRBV13|once|TRBD2
CASSMGLAANNEQFF
TGTGCCAGCAGCATGGGACTAGCGGCCAACAATGAGCAGTTCTTC
>TRBJ2-7|TRBV15|NA|NA
CATSRSRAMGYEQYF
TGTGCCACCAGCAGATCACGGGCGATGGGGTACGAGCAGTACTTC
>TRBJ1-1|TRBV27|NA|TRBD1
CASSRQGGTEAFF
TGTGCCAGCAGCAGACAGGGTGGGACTGAAGCTTTCTTT
>TRBJ2-7|TRBV11-3|NA|TRBD2
CASSQGTSGSYEQYF
TGTGCCAGCAGCCAGGGGACTAGCGGGAGTTACGAGCAGTACTTC
>TRBJ2-3|TRBV5-1|once|NA
CASSIGPLVTEDTQYF
TGCGCCAGCAGCATAGGCCCCCTCGTCACCGAAGATACGCAGTATTTT
>TRBJ2-1|TRBV9|once|NA
CASSNLLAKRSDVKFF
TGTGCCAGCAGCAATTTACTAGCTAAGCGCTCGGACGTCAAGTTCTTC
>TRBJ1-1|TRBV18|NA|NA
CASSPSSGNPNTEAFF
TGTGCCAGCTCACCTTCCTCAGGGAACCCTAACACTGAAGCTTTCTTT
>TRBJ1-1|TRBV19|once|NA
CASSYNRGMNTEAFF
TGTGCCAGTAGTTATAATAGAGGGATGAACACTGAAGCTTTCTTT
>TRBJ1-1|TRBV30|NA|NA
CAWSDAAEAFF
TGTGCCTGGAGTGACGCGGCTGAAGCTTTCTTT
>TRBJ2-7|TRBV6-6|NA|NA
CASSSTPGEQYF
TGTGCCAGCAGTTCCACCCCGGGCGAGCAGTACTTC
>TRBJ2-1|TRBV9|NA|TRBD2
CASSLRRLAGGLDEQFF
TGTGCCAGCAGCCTACGTAGACTAGCGGGAGGTTTGGATGAGCAGTTCTTC
>TRBJ1-4|TRBV7-9|NA|TRBD1
CASSLAGTAEKLFF
TGTGCCAGCAGCTTAGCCGGGACAGCTGAAAAACTGTTTTTT
>TRBJ1-1|TRBV4-3|once|NA
CASSPWTELNTEAFF
TGCGCCAGCAGCCCTTGGACAGAGCTGAACACTGAAGCTTTCTTT
>TRBJ2-5|TRBV7-2|NA|TRBD1
CASSRGGGETQYF
TGTGCCAGCAGTCGAGGGGGCGGGGAGACCCAGTACTTC
>TRBJ1-2|TRBV11-2|NA|NA
CASSQYGQWWGYTF
TGTGCCAGCAGCCAATACGGACAGTGGTGGGGCTACACCTTC
>TRBJ2-7|TRBV28|NA|NA
CASKTSYEQYF
TGTGCCAGCAAGACTTCCTACGAGCAGTACTTC
>TRBJ1-2|TRBV30|NA|NA
CAWSVGAKGYTF
TGTGCCTGGAGTGTAGGGGCTAAGGGCTACACCTTC
>TRBJ1-4|TRBV7-3|NA|NA
CASSPAGGSEKLFF
TGTGCCAGCAGCCCCGCGGGAGGGAGTGAAAAACTGTTTTTT
>TRBJ2-7|TRBV7-9|once|NA
CASSPESYEQYF
TGTGCCAGCAGCCCGGAATCCTACGAGCAGTACTTC
>TRBJ1-2|TRBV28|NA|TRBD1
CASSQRTGTNYGYTF
TGTGCCAGCAGTCAACGGACAGGCACCAACTATGGCTACACCTTC
>TRBJ2-1|TRBV6-4|NA|TRBD2
CASSFNSLAGGFHEQFF
TGTGCCAGCAGTTTTAACTCGTTAGCGGGAGGGTTCCATGAGCAGTTCTTC
>TRBJ2-3|TRBV7-2|NA|NA
CASSLGNLDTQYF
TGTGCCAGCAGCTTAGGAAATTTAGATACGCAGTATTTT